This is a list of T cell receptor beta chains from one sample in a study of a mutant IDH1 vaccine in newly diagnosed glioma. TCRdb keeps only in-frame clones here, not all; method: immunoSEQ multiplex PCR. The sample shows about 70,000 clones, approximately 82% of them seen only once. The source material was peripheral blood mononuclear cells (PBMCs), sampled from a glioma patient treated with radiotherapy, temozolomide or both. These TCRs come from a woman aged 18-29 years with glioma. Some clones in this sample may be carry-over from other donors' samples. Each CDR3 is given with its conserved first and last residue. The order of the fields is CDR3 DNA, CDR3 protein, J gene, clone size, V gene, D gene. A D gene is named only where the DNA matches it firmly. Clone size is not always given. Where it is, it says once, few, many or a class for expanded clones.

cdr3_nt: TGTGCCAGCAGCGTAGGGAGGGGTTATGGCTACACCTTC
cdr3_aa: CASSVGRGYGYTF
j_call: TRBJ1-2
clone_size: once
v_call: TRBV9
d_call: .

cdr3_nt: TGCGCCAGCAGTGGTGGAACAGGGACCTACGAGCAGTACTTC
cdr3_aa: CASSGGTGTYEQYF
j_call: TRBJ2-7
clone_size: .
v_call: TRBV10-2
d_call: .

cdr3_nt: TGTGCCAGCGAAGCAGGCAATGGCTACACCTTC
cdr3_aa: CASEAGNGYTF
j_call: TRBJ1-2
clone_size: .
v_call: TRBV2
d_call: .

cdr3_nt: TGTGCCAGCTCCCTCCGACTAGCGGGAGGGTTAAACTTC
cdr3_aa: CASSLRLAGGLNF
j_call: TRBJ2-7
clone_size: .
v_call: TRBV18
d_call: TRBD2

cdr3_nt: TGTGCCAGCAGCCCCTTCCCCGGGATCGACTATGGCTACACCTTC
cdr3_aa: CASSPFPGIDYGYTF
j_call: TRBJ1-2
clone_size: .
v_call: TRBV7-9
d_call: .

cdr3_nt: TGTGCCAGCAGCCCCCGGGGACAGGGCTTAGGACAGCCCCAGCATTTT
cdr3_aa: CASSPRGQGLGQPQHF
j_call: TRBJ1-5
clone_size: .
v_call: TRBV7-2
d_call: TRBD1

cdr3_nt: TGTGCCAGCCGATTCAACCCAGGGGAACCGGAATACGAGCAGTACTTC
cdr3_aa: CASRFNPGEPEYEQYF
j_call: TRBJ2-7
clone_size: .
v_call: TRBV2
d_call: .

cdr3_nt: TGTGCCAGCAGTGAATCCTGGGGGATGACAGATACGCAGTATTTT
cdr3_aa: CASSESWGMTDTQYF
j_call: TRBJ2-3
clone_size: .
v_call: TRBV25-1
d_call: .

cdr3_nt: TGTGCCAGCAAGAGGACAGCACTAACATCGAGCACTGAAGCTTTCTTT
cdr3_aa: CASKRTALTSSTEAFF
j_call: TRBJ1-1
clone_size: .
v_call: TRBV6-6
d_call: .

cdr3_nt: TGTGCCTGGAGTACTCAAGGGCAGCGGGAGTATGAGCAGTACTTC
cdr3_aa: CAWSTQGQREYEQYF
j_call: TRBJ2-7
clone_size: .
v_call: TRBV30
d_call: TRBD2

cdr3_nt: TGTGCCAGCAGCTTGTCTTTCCAGACGGGTCAGCCCCAGCATTTT
cdr3_aa: CASSLSFQTGQPQHF
j_call: TRBJ1-5
clone_size: .
v_call: TRBV5-4
d_call: .

cdr3_nt: TGTGCCAGCACCACCCCGGGTCCCAATTCACCCCTCCACTTT
cdr3_aa: CASTTPGPNSPLHF
j_call: TRBJ1-6
clone_size: .
v_call: TRBV5-6
d_call: .

cdr3_nt: TGTGCCAGCAGCACCCCCGGACAGGGGAATGAAAAACTGTTTTTT
cdr3_aa: CASSTPGQGNEKLFF
j_call: TRBJ1-4
clone_size: .
v_call: TRBV5-6
d_call: TRBD1

cdr3_nt: TGTGCCAGCAGCGTAGGAGGTCCCAACTACGAGCAGTACTTC
cdr3_aa: CASSVGGPNYEQYF
j_call: TRBJ2-7
clone_size: .
v_call: TRBV9
d_call: .

cdr3_nt: TGCAGCGTTGAAGTGGCCTCTTTGTTCAGGTTCCAAGAGACCCAGTACTTC
cdr3_aa: CSVEVASLFRFQETQYF
j_call: TRBJ2-5
clone_size: .
v_call: TRBV29-1
d_call: .

cdr3_nt: TGCGCCAGCAGCCAAGATTGGCGGGCCGGGGAGACCCAGTACTTC
cdr3_aa: CASSQDWRAGETQYF
j_call: TRBJ2-5
clone_size: .
v_call: TRBV4-1
d_call: .

cdr3_nt: TGTGCCTTGACACAGGGAGGGGGAGATACGCAGTATTTT
cdr3_aa: CALTQGGGDTQYF
j_call: TRBJ2-3
clone_size: once
v_call: TRBV30
d_call: .

cdr3_nt: TGTGCCAGCAGCTTAGATCAGCGGAGTCTGTTTTTT
cdr3_aa: CASSLDQRSLFF
j_call: TRBJ1-4
clone_size: .
v_call: TRBV11-2
d_call: .

cdr3_nt: TGTGCCAGCAGCGTTCCGACTACCAGGGGGACCCAGTACTTC
cdr3_aa: CASSVPTTRGTQYF
j_call: TRBJ2-5
clone_size: once
v_call: TRBV7-2
d_call: .

cdr3_nt: TGTGCCAGCAGCTTTCAGGGAACAGGTTTTTATGGCTACACCTTC
cdr3_aa: CASSFQGTGFYGYTF
j_call: TRBJ1-2
clone_size: .
v_call: TRBV7-8
d_call: .

cdr3_nt: TGTGCCAGCCAACCCCGGTGGGGAAACACCATATATTTT
cdr3_aa: CASQPRWGNTIYF
j_call: TRBJ1-3
clone_size: few
v_call: TRBV11-2
d_call: .

cdr3_nt: TGCGCCAGCAGCTCCCAGGCTAGCGGGAGGGCCGGCAATGAGCAGTTCTTC
cdr3_aa: CASSSQASGRAGNEQFF
j_call: TRBJ2-1
clone_size: .
v_call: TRBV5-1
d_call: TRBD2

cdr3_nt: TGTGCCAGCAGTGAAGCAGGGGGGCTGAACACTGAAGCTTTCTTT
cdr3_aa: CASSEAGGLNTEAFF
j_call: TRBJ1-1
clone_size: .
v_call: TRBV6-1
d_call: .

cdr3_nt: TGTGCCAGCAGCTTCTTTAGGGGTAGCTCCTACGAGCAGTACTTC
cdr3_aa: CASSFFRGSSYEQYF
j_call: TRBJ2-7
clone_size: .
v_call: TRBV11-3
d_call: .

cdr3_nt: TGTGCCAGCAGCCCCCCCGGGACTAGCGGGAGGGAAATCACCGGGGAGCTGTTTTTT
cdr3_aa: CASSPPGTSGREITGELFF
j_call: TRBJ2-2
clone_size: .
v_call: TRBV5-4
d_call: TRBD2

cdr3_nt: TGTGCCAGCAGCTCCTCACGGGGGCGAGAGTGGAAGTACAATGAGCAGTTCTTC
cdr3_aa: CASSSSRGREWKYNEQFF
j_call: TRBJ2-1
clone_size: .
v_call: TRBV7-9
d_call: .

cdr3_nt: TGCGCCAGCAGCTTTTACGGGACAGAGATCACTGAAGCTTTCTTT
cdr3_aa: CASSFYGTEITEAFF
j_call: TRBJ1-1
clone_size: .
v_call: TRBV5-1
d_call: TRBD1

cdr3_nt: TGTGCCAGCAGCGCAGCAGGGGTGAGCTCCTACAATGAGCAGTTCTTC
cdr3_aa: CASSAAGVSSYNEQFF
j_call: TRBJ2-1
clone_size: .
v_call: TRBV5-6
d_call: .

cdr3_nt: TGCGCCAGCAGCCAAGAGGACAGCTCGGGGCAGCCCCAGCATTTT
cdr3_aa: CASSQEDSSGQPQHF
j_call: TRBJ1-5
clone_size: .
v_call: TRBV4-1
d_call: .

cdr3_nt: TGTGCCAGCAGCCAAGGGAGCCATGCGGAGCAGTTCTTC
cdr3_aa: CASSQGSHAEQFF
j_call: TRBJ2-1
clone_size: .
v_call: TRBV4-2
d_call: .

cdr3_nt: TGTGCCAGCAGCGTAGCTGTTGGGGCGGACGGGGAGCTGTTTTTT
cdr3_aa: CASSVAVGADGELFF
j_call: TRBJ2-2
clone_size: .
v_call: TRBV9
d_call: .

cdr3_nt: TGTGCCAGCAGATCAGCTAACTATGGCTACACCTTC
cdr3_aa: CASRSANYGYTF
j_call: TRBJ1-2
clone_size: .
v_call: TRBV6-1
d_call: .

cdr3_nt: TGCGCCAGCAGCCCCGGACTAGCGGGGGGCGTCTACGAGCAGTACTTC
cdr3_aa: CASSPGLAGGVYEQYF
j_call: TRBJ2-7
clone_size: .
v_call: TRBV4-3
d_call: TRBD2

cdr3_nt: TGTGCCAGCAGTTTATACGAGGCAACTAGCAATCAGCCCCAGCATTTT
cdr3_aa: CASSLYEATSNQPQHF
j_call: TRBJ1-5
clone_size: .
v_call: TRBV6-6
d_call: .

cdr3_nt: TGCAGCGTTGCGCCTAGCGGGGGCACAGATACGCAGTATTTT
cdr3_aa: CSVAPSGGTDTQYF
j_call: TRBJ2-3
clone_size: .
v_call: TRBV29-1
d_call: TRBD2

cdr3_nt: TGTGCCAGCAGCATTTCGGCGAACACTGAAGCTTTCTTT
cdr3_aa: CASSISANTEAFF
j_call: TRBJ1-1
clone_size: few
v_call: TRBV9
d_call: .

cdr3_nt: TGTGCCAGCAGCCCGGACGCTCTCCACACCTTC
cdr3_aa: CASSPDALHTF
j_call: TRBJ1-2
clone_size: .
v_call: TRBV7-9
d_call: .

cdr3_nt: TGTGCCAGTGCAATCAGCACAGATACGCAGTATTTT
cdr3_aa: CASAISTDTQYF
j_call: TRBJ2-3
clone_size: .
v_call: TRBV7-9
d_call: .

cdr3_nt: TGTGCCAGCTCACCCGGCGTGGGACGGGGGAGCTCCTACGAGCAGTACTTC
cdr3_aa: CASSPGVGRGSSYEQYF
j_call: TRBJ2-7
clone_size: few
v_call: TRBV18
d_call: .

cdr3_nt: TGTGCCAGCAGCGAGGGTCTGCCCACTGAAGCTTTCTTT
cdr3_aa: CASSEGLPTEAFF
j_call: TRBJ1-1
clone_size: .
v_call: TRBV14
d_call: .

cdr3_nt: TGCGCCAGCAGCGGGGACGGACGGGCAGATACGCAGTATTTT
cdr3_aa: CASSGDGRADTQYF
j_call: TRBJ2-3
clone_size: .
v_call: TRBV5-1
d_call: .

cdr3_nt: TGTGCCAGCAGTTCGCGACTAGCGGGAGTTAACGAGCAGTACTTC
cdr3_aa: CASSSRLAGVNEQYF
j_call: TRBJ2-7
clone_size: .
v_call: TRBV6-5
d_call: TRBD2

cdr3_nt: TGTGCCAGCAGCCCACAGGGGACAAACACCATATATTTT
cdr3_aa: CASSPQGTNTIYF
j_call: TRBJ1-3
clone_size: .
v_call: TRBV14
d_call: TRBD1

cdr3_nt: TGTGCCAGCAGCTTAGCGAAGGGGGGCGGGTACGAGCAGTACTTC
cdr3_aa: CASSLAKGGGYEQYF
j_call: TRBJ2-7
clone_size: .
v_call: TRBV7-7
d_call: .

cdr3_nt: TGTGCCAGCAGGAACGACAGGGTGTGGGCTGAAGCTTTCTTT
cdr3_aa: CASRNDRVWAEAFF
j_call: TRBJ1-1
clone_size: .
v_call: TRBV6-6
d_call: TRBD1

cdr3_nt: TGTGCCAGCTCCCCGGGACAGGGGCTCAGGGCTTTCTTT
cdr3_aa: CASSPGQGLRAFF
j_call: TRBJ1-1
clone_size: .
v_call: TRBV18
d_call: TRBD1

cdr3_nt: TGTGCCAGCAGGGAGACAGGGAGTTGGGGTAGCAATCAGCCCCAGCATTTT
cdr3_aa: CASRETGSWGSNQPQHF
j_call: TRBJ1-5
clone_size: .
v_call: TRBV2
d_call: TRBD1

cdr3_nt: TGTGCCACCAGCAGAGATCAATCTGTTGGCTACACCTTC
cdr3_aa: CATSRDQSVGYTF
j_call: TRBJ1-2
clone_size: .
v_call: TRBV15
d_call: .

cdr3_nt: TGTGCCAGCAGCGCGTACTCGACCCTAAGAGAAAAACTGTTTTTT
cdr3_aa: CASSAYSTLREKLFF
j_call: TRBJ1-4
clone_size: few
v_call: TRBV11-2
d_call: .

cdr3_nt: TGTGCCAGCAGCGGGGGGCAGCTTAATGAAAAACTGTTTTTT
cdr3_aa: CASSGGQLNEKLFF
j_call: TRBJ1-4
clone_size: .
v_call: TRBV7-9
d_call: .

cdr3_nt: TGTGCCAGCAGCCGGGCGGGGGTGGCAGATACGCAGTATTTT
cdr3_aa: CASSRAGVADTQYF
j_call: TRBJ2-3
clone_size: .
v_call: TRBV7-6
d_call: TRBD2

cdr3_nt: TGTGCCAGCAGTGTGACCCCCTCAGGGGCCGGGGAGCTGTTTTTT
cdr3_aa: CASSVTPSGAGELFF
j_call: TRBJ2-2
clone_size: .
v_call: TRBV6-6
d_call: .

cdr3_nt: TGCAGCGTTGAAGCGACAGAGGGGCAGACCCAGTACTTC
cdr3_aa: CSVEATEGQTQYF
j_call: TRBJ2-5
clone_size: few
v_call: TRBV29-1
d_call: .

cdr3_nt: TGTGCCAGCGCCCGAGGCCGAGGAGAAAAACTGTTTTTT
cdr3_aa: CASARGRGEKLFF
j_call: TRBJ1-4
clone_size: .
v_call: TRBV7-8
d_call: .

cdr3_nt: TGTGCCAGCAGCGAATATCTAGCGGCCCAAGAGACCCAGTACTTC
cdr3_aa: CASSEYLAAQETQYF
j_call: TRBJ2-5
clone_size: .
v_call: TRBV14
d_call: TRBD2